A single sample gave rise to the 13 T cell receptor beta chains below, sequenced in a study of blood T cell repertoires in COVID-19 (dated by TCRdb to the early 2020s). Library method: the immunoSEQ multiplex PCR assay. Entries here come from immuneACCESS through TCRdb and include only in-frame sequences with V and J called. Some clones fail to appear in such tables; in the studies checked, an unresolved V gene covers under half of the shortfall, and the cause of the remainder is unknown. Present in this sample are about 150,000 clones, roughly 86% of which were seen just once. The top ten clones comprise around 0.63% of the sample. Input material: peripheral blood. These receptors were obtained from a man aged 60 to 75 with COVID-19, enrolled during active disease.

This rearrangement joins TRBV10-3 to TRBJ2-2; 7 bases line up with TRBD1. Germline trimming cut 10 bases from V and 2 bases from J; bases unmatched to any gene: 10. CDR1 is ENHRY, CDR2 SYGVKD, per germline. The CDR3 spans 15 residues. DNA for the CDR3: TGTGCCAGCCGCACAGGGGCCGATAACACCGGGGAGCTGTTTTTT. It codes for CASRTGADNTGELFF.

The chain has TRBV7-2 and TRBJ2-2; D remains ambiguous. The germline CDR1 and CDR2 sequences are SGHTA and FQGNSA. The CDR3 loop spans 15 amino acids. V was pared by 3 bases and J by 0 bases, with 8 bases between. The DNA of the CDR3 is TGTGCCAGCAGCTTTGGAAGCGCGAACACCGGGGAGCTGTTTTTT. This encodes CASSFGSANTGELFF.

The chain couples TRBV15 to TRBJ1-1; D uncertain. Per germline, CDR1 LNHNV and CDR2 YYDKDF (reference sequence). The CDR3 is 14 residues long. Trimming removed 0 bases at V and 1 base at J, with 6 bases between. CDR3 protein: CATSRELANTEAFF. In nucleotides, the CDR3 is TGTGCCACCAGCAGAGAGTTGGCGAACACTGAAGCTTTCTTT.

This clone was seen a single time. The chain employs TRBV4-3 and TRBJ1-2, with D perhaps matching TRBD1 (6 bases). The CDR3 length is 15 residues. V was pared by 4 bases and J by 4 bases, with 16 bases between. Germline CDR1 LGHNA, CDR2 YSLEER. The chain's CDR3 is CASSPLKGTSYGYTF. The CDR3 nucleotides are TGCGCCAGCAGCCCGCTGAAAGGGACATCCTATGGCTACACCTTC.

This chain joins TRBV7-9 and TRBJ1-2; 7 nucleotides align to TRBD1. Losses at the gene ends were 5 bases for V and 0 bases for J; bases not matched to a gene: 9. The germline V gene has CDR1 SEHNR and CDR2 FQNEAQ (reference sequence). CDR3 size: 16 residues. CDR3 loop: CASSPHSDRSNYGYTF. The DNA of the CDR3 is TGTGCCAGCAGCCCTCATTCGGACAGGTCTAACTATGGCTACACCTTC.

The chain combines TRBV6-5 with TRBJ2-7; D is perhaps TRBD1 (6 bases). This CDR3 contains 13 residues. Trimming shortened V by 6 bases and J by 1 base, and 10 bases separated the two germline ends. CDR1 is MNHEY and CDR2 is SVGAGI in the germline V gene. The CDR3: CASSLGQSYEQYF. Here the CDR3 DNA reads TGTGCCAGCAGCCTTGGACAGTCCTACGAGCAGTACTTC.

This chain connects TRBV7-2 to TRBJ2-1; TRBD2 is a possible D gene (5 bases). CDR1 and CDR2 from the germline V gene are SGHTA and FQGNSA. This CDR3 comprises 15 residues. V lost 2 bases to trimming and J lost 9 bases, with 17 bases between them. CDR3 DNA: TGTGCCAGCAGCTTATCGTCCGGGAATCGTGGTGAGCAGTTCTTC. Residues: CASSLSSGNRGEQFF.

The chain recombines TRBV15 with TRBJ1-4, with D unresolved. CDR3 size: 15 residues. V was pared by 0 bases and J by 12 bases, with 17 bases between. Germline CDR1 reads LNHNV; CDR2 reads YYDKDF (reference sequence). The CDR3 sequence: CATSRDRSKVQELFF. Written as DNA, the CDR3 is TGTGCCACCAGCAGAGATCGTTCCAAGGTGCAGGAACTGTTTTTT.

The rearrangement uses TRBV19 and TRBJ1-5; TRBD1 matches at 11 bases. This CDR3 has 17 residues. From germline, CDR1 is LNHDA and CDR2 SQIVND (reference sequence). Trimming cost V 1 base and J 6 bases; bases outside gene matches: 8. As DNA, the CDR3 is TGTGCCAGTAGTATAGTGGGGACAGGGGGGCTTAGTCAGCCCCAGCATTTT. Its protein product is CASSIVGTGGLSQPQHF.

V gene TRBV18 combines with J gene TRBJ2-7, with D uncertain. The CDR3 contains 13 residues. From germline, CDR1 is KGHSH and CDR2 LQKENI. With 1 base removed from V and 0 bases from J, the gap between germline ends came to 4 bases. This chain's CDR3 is CASSPRSSYEQYF. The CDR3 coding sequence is TGTGCCAGCTCACCACGGAGCTCCTACGAGCAGTACTTC.

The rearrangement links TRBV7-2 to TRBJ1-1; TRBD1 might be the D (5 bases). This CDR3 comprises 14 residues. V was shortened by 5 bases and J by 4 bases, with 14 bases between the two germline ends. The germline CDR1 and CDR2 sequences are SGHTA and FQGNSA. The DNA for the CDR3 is TGTGCCAGCAGCCCAACAGGTCAGGGCACTGAAGCTTTCTTT. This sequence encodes CASSPTGQGTEAFF. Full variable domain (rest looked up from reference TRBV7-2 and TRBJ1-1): GAGVSQSPSNKVTEKGKDVELRCDPISGHTALYWYRQSLGQGLEFLIYFQGNSAPDKSGLPSDRFSAERTGGSVSTLTIQRTQQEDSAVYLCASSPTGQGTEAFFGQGTRLTVV.

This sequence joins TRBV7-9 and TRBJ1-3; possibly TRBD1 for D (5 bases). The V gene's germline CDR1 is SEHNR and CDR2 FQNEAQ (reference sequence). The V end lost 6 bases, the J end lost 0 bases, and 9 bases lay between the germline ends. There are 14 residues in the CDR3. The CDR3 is CASRNQGSGNTIYF. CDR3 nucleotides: TGTGCCAGCAGAAACCAGGGCTCTGGAAACACCATATATTTT.

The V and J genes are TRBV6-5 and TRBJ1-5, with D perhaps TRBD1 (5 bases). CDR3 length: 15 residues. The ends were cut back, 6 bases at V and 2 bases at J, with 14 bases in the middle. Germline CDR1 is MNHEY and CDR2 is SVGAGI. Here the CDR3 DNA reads TGTGCCAGCAGAAGCGGGGACGGTGGCAATCAGCCCCAGCATTTT. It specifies CASRSGDGGNQPQHF.